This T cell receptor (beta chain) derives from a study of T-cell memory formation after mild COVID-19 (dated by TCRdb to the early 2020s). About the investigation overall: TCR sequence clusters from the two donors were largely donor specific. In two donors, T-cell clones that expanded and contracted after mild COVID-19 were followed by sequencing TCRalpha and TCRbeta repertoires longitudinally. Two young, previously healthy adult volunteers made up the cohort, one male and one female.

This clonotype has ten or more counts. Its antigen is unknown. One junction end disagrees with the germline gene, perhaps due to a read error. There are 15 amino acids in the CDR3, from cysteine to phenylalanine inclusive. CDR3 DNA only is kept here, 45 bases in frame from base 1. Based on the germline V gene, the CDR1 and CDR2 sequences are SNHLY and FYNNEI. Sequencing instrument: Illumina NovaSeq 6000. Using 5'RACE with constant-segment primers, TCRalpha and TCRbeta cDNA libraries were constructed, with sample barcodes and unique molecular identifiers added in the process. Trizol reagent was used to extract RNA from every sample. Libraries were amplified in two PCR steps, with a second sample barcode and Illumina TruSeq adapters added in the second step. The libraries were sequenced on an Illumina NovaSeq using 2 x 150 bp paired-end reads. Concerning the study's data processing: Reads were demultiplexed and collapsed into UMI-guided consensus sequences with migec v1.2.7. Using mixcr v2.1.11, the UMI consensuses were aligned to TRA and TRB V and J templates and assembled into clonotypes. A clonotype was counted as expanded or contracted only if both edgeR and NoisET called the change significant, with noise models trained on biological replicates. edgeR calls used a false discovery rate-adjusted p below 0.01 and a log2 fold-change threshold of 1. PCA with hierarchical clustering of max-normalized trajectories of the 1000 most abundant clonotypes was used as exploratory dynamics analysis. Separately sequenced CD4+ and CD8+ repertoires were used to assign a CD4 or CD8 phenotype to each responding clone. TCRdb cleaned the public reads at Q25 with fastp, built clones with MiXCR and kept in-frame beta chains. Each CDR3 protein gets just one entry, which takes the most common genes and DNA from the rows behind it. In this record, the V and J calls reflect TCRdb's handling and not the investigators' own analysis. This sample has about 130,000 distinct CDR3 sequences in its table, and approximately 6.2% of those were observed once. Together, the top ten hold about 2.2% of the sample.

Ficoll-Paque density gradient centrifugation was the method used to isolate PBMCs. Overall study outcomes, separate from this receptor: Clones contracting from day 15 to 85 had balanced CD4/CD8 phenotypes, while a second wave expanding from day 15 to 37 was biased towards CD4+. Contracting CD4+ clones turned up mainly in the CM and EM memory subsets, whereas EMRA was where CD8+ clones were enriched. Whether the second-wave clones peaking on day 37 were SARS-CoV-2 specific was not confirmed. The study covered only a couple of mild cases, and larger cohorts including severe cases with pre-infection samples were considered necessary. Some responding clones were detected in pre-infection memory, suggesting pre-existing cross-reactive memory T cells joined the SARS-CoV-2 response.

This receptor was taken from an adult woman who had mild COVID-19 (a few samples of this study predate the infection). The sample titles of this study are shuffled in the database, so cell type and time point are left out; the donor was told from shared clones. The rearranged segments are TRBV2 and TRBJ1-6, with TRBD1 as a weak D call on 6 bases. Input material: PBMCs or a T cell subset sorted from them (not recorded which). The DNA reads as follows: TGTGCCAGCACCCGGACAGCCTCCCATAATTCACCCCTCCACTTT. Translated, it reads CASTRTASHNSPLHF.